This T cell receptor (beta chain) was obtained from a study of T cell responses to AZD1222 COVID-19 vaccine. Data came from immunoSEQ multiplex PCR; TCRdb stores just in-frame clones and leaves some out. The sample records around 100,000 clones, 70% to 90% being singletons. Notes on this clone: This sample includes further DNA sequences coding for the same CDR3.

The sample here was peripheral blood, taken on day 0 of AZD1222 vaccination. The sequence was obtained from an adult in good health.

The CDR3, as DNA: TGTGCCAGCAGCGTAGGTTGGGGGGGGCCCGCAGATACGCAGTATTTT. This gives the protein CASSVGWGGPADTQYF. The genes are TRBV9 and TRBJ2-3, with D possibly TRBD2 on 7 matching bases. The V and J ends lost 0 bases and 4 bases respectively, with 15 bases between them. This CDR3 region has 16 residues. Germline V gene data show CDR1 as SGDLS and CDR2 as YYNGEE.